A single TCR beta chain is shown here with its context. Seattle's enrolled individuals joined amid active infection and were then monitored longitudinally. Per the original data handling: Nucleated cell number was recorded as an estimate derived from reference gene primer amplification. Data came from immunoSEQ multiplex PCR; TCRdb stores just in-frame clones and leaves some out. Clonal size and the V and J genes are those of that table, whereas D and trimming came from the DNA. The sample yields some 180,000 clones, 70% to 90% seen once. This entry belongs to a study of blood T cell repertoires in COVID-19. Turning to the study itself: Sample material is recorded as cDNA or gDNA derived from T cells, B-cell-depleted T cells, or PBMCs.

CDR3 size: 15 residues. Germline CDR1 SGHRS, CDR2 YFSETQ. Trimming took 4 bases from V and 6 from J; bases not matched to a gene: 8. This clonotype was obtained from a woman of 80 years or more with COVID-19, enrolled during active disease. The specimen was peripheral blood. The chain joins TRBV5-1 to TRBJ2-7; TRBD1 matches 12 bases. The CDR3 DNA is TGCGCCAGCAGCGAGGGACAGGGGGCAACGGGCGAGCAGTACTTC. Its translation: CASSEGQGATGEQYF.